This TCR beta chain comes out of a study of vaccination and CD4 T cells after COVID-19. Study-level information: Two of the convalescents were Hispanic, and the group consisted of six males and four females. The post-vaccine samples came a median around 72 days after dose two (range 14 to 241).

There are 13 residues in the CDR3. V was clipped by 6 bases and J by 5 bases, with 13 bases between them. From germline, CDR1 is ENHRY and CDR2 SYGVKD. Treatment specified: roughly 10-day PBMC culture with coronavirus spike peptide pools or control peptides (ViraFEST assay). Spanning March to December 2020, the positive PCR dates came before US Alpha, Beta and Delta variants. Comment on this clonotype: As yet, its antigen is unknown.

Study outcomes and limitations: The study found median SARS-CoV-2-reactive clonotypes rising from 21 to 38, not significantly.

An Oncomine TCR Beta short-read assay was used to sequence the DNA from cultured CD4+ T cells. TCRdb passed the PCR reads through MiXCR, listing each CDR3 protein once. The repertoire holds 20,000 or so distinct CDR3 sequences, with roughly 50% as singletons. This receptor was taken from a human donor who had recovered from COVID-19. The sample was CD4+ T cells from blood, cultured in vitro. The rearrangement links TRBV10-3 to TRBJ1-2; tentatively, D is TRBD1 (6 bases). The CDR3 DNA reads TGTGCCATCAGAGACCGGGACACTTATGGCTACACCTTC. Encoded protein: CAIRDRDTYGYTF.